The 9 T cell receptor beta chains below all came from one sample that was sequenced in a study of cytomegalovirus exposure and HLA in healthy donors. This PCR relied on a set of 60 Vbeta primers and 13 Jbeta primers. Libraries were prepared by immunoSEQ multiplex PCR; TCRdb keeps only in-frame clonotypes and omits some of them. The sample contains 170,000 or so clones, more than 80% of which appear only once. The sequencing sample was made of PBMCs. All receptors derive from a boy aged 10-17 years in good health and CMV-seronegative.

The chain combines TRBV14 with TRBJ2-3, with TRBD2 as a possible D gene (7 bases). V gave up 4 bases and J gave up 0 bases, with 23 bases separating them. Germline lookup yields CDR1 SGHDN and CDR2 FVKESK. This CDR3 region has 19 residues. In DNA, the CDR3 is TGTGCCAGCAGCCCCCTGAGGAGGGGGGGGCAACGAAGCACAGATACGCAGTATTTT. Protein product: CASSPLRRGGQRSTDTQYF.

The rearrangement uses TRBV30 and TRBJ2-6, with D possibly TRBD1 on 6 matching bases. With 5 bases removed from V and 5 bases from J, the gap between germline ends came to 13 bases. Germline assignment: CDR1 GTSNPN and CDR2 SVGIG (reference sequence). The CDR3 is 14 residues long. The CDR3 nucleotides read TGTGCCTGGCAGAGGGGGAACTGGGCCAACGTCCTGACTTTC. Protein sequence: CAWQRGNWANVLTF.

The V call is TRBV30, the J call TRBJ2-7, with D possibly TRBD1 on 5 matching bases. Germline values: CDR1 GTSNPN, CDR2 SVGIG (reference sequence). The CDR3 has 11 residues. V lost 3 bases and J 6 bases, leaving 9 bases between the germline ends. The CDR3 coding sequence is TGTGCCTGGAGCGTCAGGGCCGAGCAGTACTTC. Amino acids: CAWSVRAEQYF.

The chain is built from TRBV10-3 and TRBJ2-7, with 8 bases identical to TRBD2. The CDR3 consists of 14 residues. The V segment lost 5 bases and the J segment 2 bases; nucleotides outside the gene matches: 5. Germline V gene lookup returns CDR1 ENHRY and CDR2 SYGVKD. The CDR3 protein is CAISPSSGAYEQYF. CDR3 coding DNA: TGTGCCATCAGTCCAAGTAGCGGGGCCTACGAGCAGTACTTC.

This chain links TRBV11-3 with TRBJ2-5, with D perhaps TRBD2 (6 bases). This CDR3 region has 13 residues. The V and J ends lost 1 base and 9 bases respectively, with 12 bases between them. From germline, CDR1 is SGHNT and CDR2 YENEEA. This CDR3 reads CASSLGGERAQYF. CDR3 DNA: TGTGCCAGCAGCTTAGGGGGGGAGAGGGCCCAGTACTTC.

This rearrangement joins TRBV7-9 to TRBJ2-7; the D gene is possibly TRBD1 (6 bases). Germline assignment: CDR1 SEHNR and CDR2 FQNEAQ (reference sequence). CDR3 length: 14 amino acids. With 4 bases removed from V and 6 bases from J, the gap between germline ends came to 16 bases. The CDR3 is CASSSTGPYSEQYF. The DNA of the CDR3 is TGTGCCAGCAGCTCTACAGGGCCCTACTCCGAGCAGTACTTC.

The rearrangement uses TRBV6-6 and TRBJ2-3; 8 nucleotides agree with TRBD1. The CDR3 has 16 residues. The germline V gene encodes CDR1 MNHNY and CDR2 SVGAGI (reference sequence). The J segment lost 3 bases and the V segment lost 5 bases, leaving 10 bases of the junction unmatched. The chain's CDR3 is CASSHRTGMLTDTQYF. CDR3 sequence (DNA): TGTGCCAGCAGTCATCGGACAGGGATGTTGACAGATACGCAGTATTTT.

This clone appeared a few times. The chain links TRBV6-5 to TRBJ2-7; TRBD2 matches at 8 bases. Germline assignment: CDR1 MNHEY and CDR2 SVGAGI. V lost 5 bases, J lost 4 bases, and 4 bases stayed unmatched. The CDR3 is 13 amino acids. The chain's CDR3 is CASSPRGGYEQYF. The CDR3 DNA follows: TGTGCCAGCAGTCCTCGGGGGGGGTACGAGCAGTACTTC.

The chain is built from TRBV18 and TRBJ2-7; 16 bases are shared with TRBD2. There are 20 residues in the CDR3. Germline CDR1 KGHSH, CDR2 LQKENI. V trimming: 3 bases; J trimming: 5 bases; junction bases outside the gene matches: 16. As DNA, the CDR3 is TGTGCCAGCTCACCGGATCGGCCGGGACTAGCGGGGGGGCGGACGGACGAGCAGTACTTC. This codes for CASSPDRPGLAGGRTDEQYF. The full variable domain, with the rest looked up from reference TRBV18 and TRBJ2-7, is NAGVMQNPRHLVRRRGQEARLRCSPMKGHSHVYWYRQLPEEGLKFMVYLQKENIIDESGMPKERFSAEFPKEGPSILRIQQVVRGDSAAYFCASSPDRPGLAGGRTDEQYFGPGTRLTVT.